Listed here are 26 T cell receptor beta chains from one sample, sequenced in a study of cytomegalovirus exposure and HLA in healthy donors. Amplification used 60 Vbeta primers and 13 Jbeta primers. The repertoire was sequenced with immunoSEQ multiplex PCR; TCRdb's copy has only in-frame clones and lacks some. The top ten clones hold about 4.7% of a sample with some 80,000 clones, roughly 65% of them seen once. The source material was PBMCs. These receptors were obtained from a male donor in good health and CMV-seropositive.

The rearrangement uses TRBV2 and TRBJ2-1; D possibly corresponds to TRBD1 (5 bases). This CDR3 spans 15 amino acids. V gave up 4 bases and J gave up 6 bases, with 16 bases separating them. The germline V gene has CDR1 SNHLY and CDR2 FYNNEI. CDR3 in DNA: TGTGCCAGCAGTGTCTGGGGCCGGACCTCCAATGAGCAGTTCTTC. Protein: CASSVWGRTSNEQFF.

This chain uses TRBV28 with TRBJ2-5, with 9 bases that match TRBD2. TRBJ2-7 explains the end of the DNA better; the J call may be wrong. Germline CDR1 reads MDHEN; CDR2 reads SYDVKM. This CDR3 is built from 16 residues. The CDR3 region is CASRRSGSSNAYEQYF. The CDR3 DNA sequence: TGTGCCAGCAGACGTAGCGGGAGCTCAAATGCCTACGAGCAGTACTTC.

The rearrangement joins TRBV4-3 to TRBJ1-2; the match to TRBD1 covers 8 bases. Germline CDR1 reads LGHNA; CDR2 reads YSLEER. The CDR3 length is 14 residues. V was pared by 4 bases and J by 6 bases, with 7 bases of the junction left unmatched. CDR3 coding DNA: TGCGCCAGCAGCCCGACAGGGGAAAGCGATGGCTACACCTTC. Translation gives CASSPTGESDGYTF.

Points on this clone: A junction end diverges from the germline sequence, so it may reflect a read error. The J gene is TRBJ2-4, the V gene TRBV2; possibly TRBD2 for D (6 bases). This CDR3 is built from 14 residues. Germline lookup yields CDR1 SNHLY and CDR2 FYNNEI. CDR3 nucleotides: TGTGCCAGCACCTCGGGGGACCCCAACAACATTCAGTACTTC. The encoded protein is CASTSGDPNNIQYF.

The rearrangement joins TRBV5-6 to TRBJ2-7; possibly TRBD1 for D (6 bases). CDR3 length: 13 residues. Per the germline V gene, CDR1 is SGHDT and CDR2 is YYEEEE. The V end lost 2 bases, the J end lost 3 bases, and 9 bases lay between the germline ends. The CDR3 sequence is CASSFMDSYEQYF. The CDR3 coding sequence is TGTGCCAGCAGCTTTATGGACAGCTACGAGCAGTACTTC.

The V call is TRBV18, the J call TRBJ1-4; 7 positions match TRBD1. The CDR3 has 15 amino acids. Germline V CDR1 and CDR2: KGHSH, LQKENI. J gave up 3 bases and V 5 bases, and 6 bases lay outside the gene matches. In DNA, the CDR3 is TGTGCCAGCTCATTCCGACAGGGCCCTAATGAAAAACTGTTTTTT. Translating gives CASSFRQGPNEKLFF.

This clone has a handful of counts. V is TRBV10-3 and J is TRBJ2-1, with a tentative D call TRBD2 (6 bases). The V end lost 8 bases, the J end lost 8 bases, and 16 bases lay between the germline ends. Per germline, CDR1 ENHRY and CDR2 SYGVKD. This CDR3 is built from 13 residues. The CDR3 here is CAIGRNGEDEQFF. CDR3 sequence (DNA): TGTGCCATCGGAAGGAACGGGGAGGATGAGCAGTTCTTC.

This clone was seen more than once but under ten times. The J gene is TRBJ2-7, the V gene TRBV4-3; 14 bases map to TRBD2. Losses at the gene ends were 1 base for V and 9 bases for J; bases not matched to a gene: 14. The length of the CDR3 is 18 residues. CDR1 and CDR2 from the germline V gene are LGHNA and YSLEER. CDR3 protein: CASSQVPGTSGSTFWQYF. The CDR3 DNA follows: TGCGCCAGCAGCCAAGTTCCCGGGACTAGCGGGAGTACCTTTTGGCAGTACTTC.

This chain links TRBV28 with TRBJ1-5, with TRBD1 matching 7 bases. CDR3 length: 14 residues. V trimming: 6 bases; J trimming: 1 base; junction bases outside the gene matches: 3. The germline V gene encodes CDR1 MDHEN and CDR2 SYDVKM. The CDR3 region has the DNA TGTGCCAGCAGCCCAGGGGGAAGCAATCAGCCCCAGCATTTT. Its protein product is CASSPGGSNQPQHF. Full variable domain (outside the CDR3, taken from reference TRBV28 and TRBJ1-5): DVKVTQSSRYLVKRTGEKVFLECVQDMDHENMFWYRQDPGLGLRLIYFSYDVKMKEKGDIPEGYSVSREKKERFSLILESASTNQTSMYLCASSPGGSNQPQHFGDGTRLSIL.

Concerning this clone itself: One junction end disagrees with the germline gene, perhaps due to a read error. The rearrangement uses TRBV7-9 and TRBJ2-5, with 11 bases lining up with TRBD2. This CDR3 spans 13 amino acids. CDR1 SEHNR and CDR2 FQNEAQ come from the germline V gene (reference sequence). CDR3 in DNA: TGTGCCAGCAGCTTAGGGCTAGCGGGAGGCCCGGACTTC. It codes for CASSLGLAGGPDF. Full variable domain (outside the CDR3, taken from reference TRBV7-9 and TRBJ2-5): DTGVSQNPRHKITKRGQNVTFRCDPISEHNRLYWYRQTLGQGPEFLTYFQNEAQLEKSRLLSDRFSAERPKGSFSTLEIQRTEQGDSAMYLCASSLGLAGGPDFGPGTRLLVL.

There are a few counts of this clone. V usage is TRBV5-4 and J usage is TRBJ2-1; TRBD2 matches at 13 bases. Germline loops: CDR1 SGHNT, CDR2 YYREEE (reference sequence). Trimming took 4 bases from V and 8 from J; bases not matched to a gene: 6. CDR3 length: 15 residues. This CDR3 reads CASSPRTSGSYEQFF. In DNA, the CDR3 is TGTGCCAGCAGCCCTCGGACTAGCGGGAGCTATGAGCAGTTCTTC.

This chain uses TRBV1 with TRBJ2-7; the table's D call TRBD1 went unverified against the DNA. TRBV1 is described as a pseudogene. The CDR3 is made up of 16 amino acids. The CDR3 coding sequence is TGCACCAGCAGCCGGGTCAGGGAAAGTGGCGGCTACGAGCAGTACTTC. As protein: CTSSRVRESGGYEQYF.

CDR3 bases: TGTGCCAGCAGCTTGAATAGCGGGGGGTACAATGAGCAGTTCTTC. Protein product: CASSLNSGGYNEQFF. The chain recombines TRBV5-4 with TRBJ2-1; 10 bases are shared with TRBD2. With 1 base clipped from V and 4 bases from J, the junction kept 2 bases outside the gene matches. CDR1 and CDR2 (germline): SGHNT, YYREEE (reference sequence). The CDR3 is 15 amino acids.

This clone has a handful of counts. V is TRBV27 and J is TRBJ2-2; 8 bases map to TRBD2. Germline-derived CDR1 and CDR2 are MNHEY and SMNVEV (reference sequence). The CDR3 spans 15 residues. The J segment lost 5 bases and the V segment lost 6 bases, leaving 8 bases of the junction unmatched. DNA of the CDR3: TGTGCCAGCAGAGCCGGGACTAGTCATACCGGGGAGCTGTTTTTT. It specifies CASRAGTSHTGELFF.

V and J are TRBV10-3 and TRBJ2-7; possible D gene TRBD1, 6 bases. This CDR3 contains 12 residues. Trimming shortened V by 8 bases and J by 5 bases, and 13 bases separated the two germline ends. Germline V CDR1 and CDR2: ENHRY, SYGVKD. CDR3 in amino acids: CAIGQGNDEQYF. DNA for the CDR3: TGTGCCATCGGCCAGGGGAACGACGAGCAGTACTTC.

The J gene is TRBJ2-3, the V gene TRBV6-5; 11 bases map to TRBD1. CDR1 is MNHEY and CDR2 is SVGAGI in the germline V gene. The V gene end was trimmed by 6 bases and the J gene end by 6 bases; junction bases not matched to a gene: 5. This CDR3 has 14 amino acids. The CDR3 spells CASSTGTGGDTQYF. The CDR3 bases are TGTGCCAGCAGCACCGGGACAGGGGGTGATACGCAGTATTTT.

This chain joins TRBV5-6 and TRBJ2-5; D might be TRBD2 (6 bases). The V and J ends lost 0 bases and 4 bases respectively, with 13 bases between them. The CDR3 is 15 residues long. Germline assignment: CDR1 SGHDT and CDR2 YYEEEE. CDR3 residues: CASSLATSTGETQYF. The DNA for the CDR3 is TGTGCCAGCAGCTTGGCGACTAGTACAGGAGAGACCCAGTACTTC.

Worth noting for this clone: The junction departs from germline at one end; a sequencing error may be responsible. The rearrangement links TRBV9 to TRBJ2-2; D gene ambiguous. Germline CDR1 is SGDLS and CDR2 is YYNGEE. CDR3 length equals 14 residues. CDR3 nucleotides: TGTGCCAGCAGCGTAGACACAGACACGGGGGAGCTGTTTTTT. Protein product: CASSVDTDTGELFF.

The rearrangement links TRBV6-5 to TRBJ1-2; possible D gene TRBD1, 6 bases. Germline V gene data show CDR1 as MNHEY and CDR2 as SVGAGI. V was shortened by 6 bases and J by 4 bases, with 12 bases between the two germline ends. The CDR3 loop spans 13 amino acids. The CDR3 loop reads CASRETGTYGYTF. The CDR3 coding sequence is TGTGCCAGCAGAGAGACAGGAACCTATGGCTACACCTTC.

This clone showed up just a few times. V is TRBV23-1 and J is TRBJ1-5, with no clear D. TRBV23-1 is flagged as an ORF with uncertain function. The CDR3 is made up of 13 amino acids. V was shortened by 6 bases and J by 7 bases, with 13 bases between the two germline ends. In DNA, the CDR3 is TGCGCCAGCAGCCCGGGAGTTCCCCAGCCCCAGCATTTT. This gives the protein CASSPGVPQPQHF.

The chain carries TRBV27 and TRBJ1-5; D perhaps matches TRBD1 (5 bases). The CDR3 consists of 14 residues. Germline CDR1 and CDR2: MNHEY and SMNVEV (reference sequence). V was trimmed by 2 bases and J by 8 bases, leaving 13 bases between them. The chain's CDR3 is CASSLRGRVEPQHF. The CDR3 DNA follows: TGTGCCAGCAGTTTAAGGGGCAGGGTGGAGCCCCAGCATTTT.

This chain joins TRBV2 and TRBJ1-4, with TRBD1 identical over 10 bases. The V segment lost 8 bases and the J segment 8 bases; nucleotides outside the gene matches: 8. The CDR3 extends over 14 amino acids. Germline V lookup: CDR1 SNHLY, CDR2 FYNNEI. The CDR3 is CASQHGTGVEKLFF. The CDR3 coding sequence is TGTGCCAGCCAGCACGGGACAGGGGTCGAAAAACTGTTTTTT.

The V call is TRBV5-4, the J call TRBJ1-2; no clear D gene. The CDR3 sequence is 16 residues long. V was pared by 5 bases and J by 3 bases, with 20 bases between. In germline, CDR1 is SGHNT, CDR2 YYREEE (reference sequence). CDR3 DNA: TGTGCCAGCAGTCCCAGTGTCCTCCCATTGGACTATGGCTACACCTTC. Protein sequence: CASSPSVLPLDYGYTF. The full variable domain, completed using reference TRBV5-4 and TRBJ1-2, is ETGVTQSPTHLIKTRGQQVTLRCSSQSGHNTVSWYQQALGQGPQFIFQYYREEENGRGNFPPRFSGLQFPNYSSELNVNALELDDSALYLCASSPSVLPLDYGYTFGSGTRLTVV.

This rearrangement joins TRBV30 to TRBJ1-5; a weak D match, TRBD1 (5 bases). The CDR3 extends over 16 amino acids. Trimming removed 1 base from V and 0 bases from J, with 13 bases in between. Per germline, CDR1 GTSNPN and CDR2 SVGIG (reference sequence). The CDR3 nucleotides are TGTGCCTGGAGTGACCTACGCGGACATAGCAATCAGCCCCAGCATTTT. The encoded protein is CAWSDLRGHSNQPQHF.

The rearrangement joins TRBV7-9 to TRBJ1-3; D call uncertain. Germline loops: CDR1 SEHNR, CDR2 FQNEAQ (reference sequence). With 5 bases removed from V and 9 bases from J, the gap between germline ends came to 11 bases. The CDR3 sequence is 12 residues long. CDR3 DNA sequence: TGTGCCAGCAGCCGAGTCGAGGGCACCATATATTTT. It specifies CASSRVEGTIYF.

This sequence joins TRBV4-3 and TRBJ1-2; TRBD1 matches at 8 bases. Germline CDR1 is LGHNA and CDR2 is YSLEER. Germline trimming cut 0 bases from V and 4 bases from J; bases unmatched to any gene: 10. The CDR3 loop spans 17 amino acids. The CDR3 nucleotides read TGCGCCAGCAGCCAAGAGACGGGGGGACAGGCCGGCTATGGCTACACCTTC. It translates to CASSQETGGQAGYGYTF.